This T cell receptor beta chain is from a study of identical twins. Overall study findings and caveats: Among out-of-frame alpha sequences shared by twins, low generation probability occurred in excess.

TCRdb itself ran the 5' RACE reads through MiXCR, one entry per CDR3 protein. The table shows 420,000 or so distinct CDR3 sequences, with 18% occurring only once. This clonotype was seen many times. Its antigen is not identified. CDR1 and CDR2 from the germline V gene are SGHAT and FQNNGV. The CDR3 runs 15 residues. The germline V and J ends were trimmed by 6 bases and 6 bases, with 17 bases remaining between them. The chain is built from TRBV11-2 and TRBJ2-2; either TRBD1 or TRBD2 may fit D (5 bases each). Sample: naive T cells sorted from blood. This clonotype was obtained from a man over 45 in good health. This CDR3 is CASRGPGRSAGELFF. The CDR3, as DNA: TGTGCCAGCAGAGGACCGGGACGGTCGGCCGGGGAGCTGTTTTTT.